The clone carrying this TCR beta chain occurred a few times. This sample stems from a study of identical twins. The CDR3 extends over 15 amino acids. From the 5' RACE reads, TCRdb called clonotypes with MiXCR, one entry per CDR3 protein. The table has 700,000 to 950,000 distinct CDR3 sequences, more than 9% seen once; the top ten hold 1.5% to 2%. Separately, the same data were catalogued under a study of yellow fever vaccine responses in identical twins.

This TCR derives from a woman aged 18-29 years in good health. The gene calls are TRBV21-1 and TRBJ1-6; no DNA check was done on the table's D call, TRBD1. TRBV21-1 is a pseudogene segment. The source material was PBMCs. CDR3 nucleotide sequence: TGTGCCAGCAGCAAAAGGCCCAGCCGGGGTTCACCCCTCCACTTT. The encoded protein is CASSKRPSRGSPLHF.